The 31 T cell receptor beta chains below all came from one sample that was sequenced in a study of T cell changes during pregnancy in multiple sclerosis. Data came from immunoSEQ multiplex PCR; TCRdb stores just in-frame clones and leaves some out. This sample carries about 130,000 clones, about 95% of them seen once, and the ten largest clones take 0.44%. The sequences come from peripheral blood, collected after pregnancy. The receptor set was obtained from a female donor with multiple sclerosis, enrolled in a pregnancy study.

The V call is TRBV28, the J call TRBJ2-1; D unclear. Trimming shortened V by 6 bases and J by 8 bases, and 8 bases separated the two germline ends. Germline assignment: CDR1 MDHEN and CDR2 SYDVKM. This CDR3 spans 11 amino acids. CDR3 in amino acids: CASSLRDEQFF. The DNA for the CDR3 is TGTGCCAGCAGCCTCCGGGATGAGCAGTTCTTC.

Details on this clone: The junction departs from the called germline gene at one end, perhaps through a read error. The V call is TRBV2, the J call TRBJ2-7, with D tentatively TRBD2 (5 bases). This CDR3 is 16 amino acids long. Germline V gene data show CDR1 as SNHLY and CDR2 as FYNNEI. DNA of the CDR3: TGTGCCAGCAGCGAAGCAAGCCGACTATTTCGGTACGAGCAGTACTTC. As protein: CASSEASRLFRYEQYF.

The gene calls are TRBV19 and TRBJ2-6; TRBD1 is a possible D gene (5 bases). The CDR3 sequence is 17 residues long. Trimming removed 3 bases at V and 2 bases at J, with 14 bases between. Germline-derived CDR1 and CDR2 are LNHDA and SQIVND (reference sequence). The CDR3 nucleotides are TGTGCCAGTAGTATGGGCCAGGGTCTAACTGGGGCCAACGTCCTGACTTTC. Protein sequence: CASSMGQGLTGANVLTF.

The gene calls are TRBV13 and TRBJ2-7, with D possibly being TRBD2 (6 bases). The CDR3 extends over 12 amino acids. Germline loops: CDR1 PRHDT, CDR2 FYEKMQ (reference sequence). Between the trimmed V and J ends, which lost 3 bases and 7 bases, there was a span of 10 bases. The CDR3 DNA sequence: TGTGCCAGCAGCTTCTGGGGGGTAGAGCAGTACTTC. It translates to CASSFWGVEQYF.

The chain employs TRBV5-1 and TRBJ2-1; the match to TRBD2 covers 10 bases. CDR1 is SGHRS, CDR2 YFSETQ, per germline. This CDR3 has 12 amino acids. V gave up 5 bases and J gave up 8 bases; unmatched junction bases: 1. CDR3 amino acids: CASRAGGDEQFF. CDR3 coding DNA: TGCGCCAGCAGAGCGGGAGGGGATGAGCAGTTCTTC.

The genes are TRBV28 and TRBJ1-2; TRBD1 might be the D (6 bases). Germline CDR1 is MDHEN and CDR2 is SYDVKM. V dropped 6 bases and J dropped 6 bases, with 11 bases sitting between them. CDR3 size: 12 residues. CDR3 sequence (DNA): TGTGCCAGCAGGCAAGGGGGAAATGGCTACACCTTC. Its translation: CASRQGGNGYTF.

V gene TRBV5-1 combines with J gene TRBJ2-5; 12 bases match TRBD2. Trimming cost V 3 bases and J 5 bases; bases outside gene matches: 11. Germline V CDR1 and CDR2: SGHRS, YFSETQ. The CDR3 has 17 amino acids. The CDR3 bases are TGCGCCAGCAGCTCCGGACTGGTAACTAGCGGGAGGGAGACCCAGTACTTC. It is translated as CASSSGLVTSGRETQYF.

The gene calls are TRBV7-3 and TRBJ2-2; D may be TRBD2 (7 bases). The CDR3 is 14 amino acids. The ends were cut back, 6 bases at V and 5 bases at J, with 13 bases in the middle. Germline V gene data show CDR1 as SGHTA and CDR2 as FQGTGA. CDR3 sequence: CASSGGGDTGELFF. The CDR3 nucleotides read TGTGCCAGCAGTGGAGGGGGGGATACCGGGGAGCTGTTTTTT.

The CDR3 reads CASTRQGATYGYTF. CDR3 DNA sequence: TGTGCCAGTACCCGTCAGGGTGCGACCTATGGCTACACCTTC. The J gene is TRBJ1-2, the V gene TRBV19; TRBD1 is a possible D gene (5 bases). The CDR3 runs 14 residues. Germline CDR1 is LNHDA and CDR2 is SQIVND (reference sequence). The V and J ends lost 7 bases and 4 bases respectively, with 16 bases between them.

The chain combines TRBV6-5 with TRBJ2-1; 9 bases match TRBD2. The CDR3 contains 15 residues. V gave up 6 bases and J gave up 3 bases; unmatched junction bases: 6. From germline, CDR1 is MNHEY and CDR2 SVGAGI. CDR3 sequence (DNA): TGTGCCAGCAGCGATGGGACTAGCTTCTACAATGAGCAGTTCTTC. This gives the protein CASSDGTSFYNEQFF.

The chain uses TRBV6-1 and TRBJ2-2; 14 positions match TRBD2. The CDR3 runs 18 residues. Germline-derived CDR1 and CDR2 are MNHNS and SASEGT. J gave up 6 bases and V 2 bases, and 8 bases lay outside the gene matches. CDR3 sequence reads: CASSETPPGLAGAGELFF. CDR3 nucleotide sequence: TGTGCCAGCAGTGAAACCCCACCGGGACTAGCGGGAGCCGGGGAGCTGTTTTTT.

In DNA, the CDR3 is TGTGCCAGCAGTTTCGGTACAGGAGGGGGCACAGATACGCAGTATTTT. This gives the protein CASSFGTGGGTDTQYF. This chain uses TRBV27 with TRBJ2-3; TRBD2 might be the D (6 bases). CDR1 MNHEY and CDR2 SMNVEV come from the germline V gene (reference sequence). V lost 3 bases and J 1 base, leaving 14 bases between the germline ends. CDR3 size: 16 residues.

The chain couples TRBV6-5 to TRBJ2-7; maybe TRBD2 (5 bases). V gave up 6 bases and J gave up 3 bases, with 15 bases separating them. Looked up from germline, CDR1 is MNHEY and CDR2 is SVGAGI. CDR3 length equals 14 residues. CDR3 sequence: CASSRGFGNYEQYF. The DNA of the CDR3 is TGTGCCAGCAGCCGAGGTTTCGGGAACTACGAGCAGTACTTC.

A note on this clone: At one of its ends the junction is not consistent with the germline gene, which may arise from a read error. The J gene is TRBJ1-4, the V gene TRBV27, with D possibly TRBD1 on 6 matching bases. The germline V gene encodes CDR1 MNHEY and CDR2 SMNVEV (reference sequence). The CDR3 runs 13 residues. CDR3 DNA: TGTGCCAGCAGTTTAAACAGGGTTGAAAGACTGTTTTTT. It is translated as CASSLNRVERLFF.

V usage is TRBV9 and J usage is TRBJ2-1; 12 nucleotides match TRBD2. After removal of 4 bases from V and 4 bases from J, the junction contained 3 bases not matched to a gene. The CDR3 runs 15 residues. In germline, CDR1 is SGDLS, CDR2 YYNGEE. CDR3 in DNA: TGTGCCAGCAGCCGACTAGCGGGAGTGTACAATGAGCAGTTCTTC. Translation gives CASSRLAGVYNEQFF.

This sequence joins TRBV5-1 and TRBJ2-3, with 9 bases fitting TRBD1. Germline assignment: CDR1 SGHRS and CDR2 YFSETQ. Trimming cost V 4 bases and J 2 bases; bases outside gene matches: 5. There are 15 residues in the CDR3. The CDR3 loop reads CASSRGQGFTDTQYF. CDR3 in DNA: TGCGCCAGCAGCCGAGGACAGGGGTTCACAGATACGCAGTATTTT.

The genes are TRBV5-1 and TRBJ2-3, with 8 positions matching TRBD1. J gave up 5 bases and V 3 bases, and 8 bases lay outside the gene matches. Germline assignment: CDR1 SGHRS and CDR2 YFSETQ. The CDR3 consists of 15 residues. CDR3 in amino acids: CASSSTGEGLDTQYF. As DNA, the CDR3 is TGCGCCAGCAGCTCGACAGGGGAAGGTCTAGATACGCAGTATTTT.

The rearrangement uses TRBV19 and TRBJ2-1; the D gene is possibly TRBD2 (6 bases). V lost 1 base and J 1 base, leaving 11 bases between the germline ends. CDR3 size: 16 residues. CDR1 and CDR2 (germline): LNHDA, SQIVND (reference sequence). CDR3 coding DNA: TGTGCCAGTAGTATAGTGGGCGGGATGTCCTACAATGAGCAGTTCTTC. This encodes CASSIVGGMSYNEQFF.

CDR3 sequence: CASPYIGAGRAAPDYEQYF. Here the CDR3 DNA reads TGTGCCAGCCCTTATATTGGGGCGGGGAGGGCGGCCCCAGACTACGAGCAGTACTTC. The chain is built from TRBV27 and TRBJ2-7; 7 nucleotides agree with TRBD2. Germline values: CDR1 MNHEY, CDR2 SMNVEV (reference sequence). With V trimmed by 8 bases and J by 3 bases, 25 bases remained unmatched. This CDR3 contains 19 residues.

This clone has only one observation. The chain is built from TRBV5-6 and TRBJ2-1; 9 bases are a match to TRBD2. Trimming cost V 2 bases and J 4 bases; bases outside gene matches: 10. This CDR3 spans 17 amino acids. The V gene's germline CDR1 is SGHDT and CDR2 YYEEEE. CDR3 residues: CASSFDLSGSRYNEQFF. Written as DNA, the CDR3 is TGTGCCAGCAGCTTTGACCTTAGCGGGAGTAGATACAATGAGCAGTTCTTC.

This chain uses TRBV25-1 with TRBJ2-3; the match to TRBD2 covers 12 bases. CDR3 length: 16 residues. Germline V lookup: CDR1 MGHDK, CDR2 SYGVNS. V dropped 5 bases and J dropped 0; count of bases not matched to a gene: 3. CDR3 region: CASSKLAGGSTDTQYF. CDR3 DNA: TGTGCCAGCAGTAAGCTAGCGGGAGGGAGCACAGATACGCAGTATTTT.

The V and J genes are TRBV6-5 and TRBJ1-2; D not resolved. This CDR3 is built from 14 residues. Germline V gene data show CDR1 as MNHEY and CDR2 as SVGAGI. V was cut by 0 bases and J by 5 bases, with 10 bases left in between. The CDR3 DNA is TGTGCCAGCAGTTACTCGCCGGGTGGTTATGGCTACACCTTC. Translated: CASSYSPGGYGYTF.

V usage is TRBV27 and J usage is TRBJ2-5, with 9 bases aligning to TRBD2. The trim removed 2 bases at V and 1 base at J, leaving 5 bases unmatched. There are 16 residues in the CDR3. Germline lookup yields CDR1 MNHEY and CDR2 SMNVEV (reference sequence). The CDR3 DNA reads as TGTGCCAGCAGTTTACTAGCGGGGAACTTCCAAGAGACCCAGTACTTC. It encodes CASSLLAGNFQETQYF.

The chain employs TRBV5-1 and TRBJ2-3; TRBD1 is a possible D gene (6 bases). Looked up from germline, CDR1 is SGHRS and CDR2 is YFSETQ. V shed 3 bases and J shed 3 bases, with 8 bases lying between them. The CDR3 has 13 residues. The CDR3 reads CASSSGQTDTQYF. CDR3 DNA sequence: TGCGCCAGCAGCTCCGGACAGACAGATACGCAGTATTTT.

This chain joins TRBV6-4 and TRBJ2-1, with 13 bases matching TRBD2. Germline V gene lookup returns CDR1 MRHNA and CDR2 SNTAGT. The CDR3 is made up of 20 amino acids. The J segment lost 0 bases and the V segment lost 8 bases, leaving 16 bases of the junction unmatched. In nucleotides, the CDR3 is TGTGCCAGCCGTTATCCCGGACTAGCGGGGGTAGTAAGCTCCTACAATGAGCAGTTCTTC. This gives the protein CASRYPGLAGVVSSYNEQFF.

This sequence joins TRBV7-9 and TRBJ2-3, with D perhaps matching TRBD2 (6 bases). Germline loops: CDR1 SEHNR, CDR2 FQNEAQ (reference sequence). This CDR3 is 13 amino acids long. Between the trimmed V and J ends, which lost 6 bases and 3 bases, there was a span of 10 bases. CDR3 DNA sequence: TGTGCCAGCAGTAATAGCGGAACAGATACGCAGTATTTT. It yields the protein CASSNSGTDTQYF.

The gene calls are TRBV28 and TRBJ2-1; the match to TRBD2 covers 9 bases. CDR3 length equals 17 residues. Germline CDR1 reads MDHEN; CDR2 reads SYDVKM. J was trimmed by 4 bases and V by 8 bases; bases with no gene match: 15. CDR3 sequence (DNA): TGTGCCAGCTATCAATCCGCCGGGACTAGCAGTTACAATGAGCAGTTCTTC. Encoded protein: CASYQSAGTSSYNEQFF.

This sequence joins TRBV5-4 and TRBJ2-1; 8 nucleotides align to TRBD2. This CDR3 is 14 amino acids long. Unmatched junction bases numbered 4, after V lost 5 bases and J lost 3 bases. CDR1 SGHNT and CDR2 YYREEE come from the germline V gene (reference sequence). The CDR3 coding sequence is TGTGCCAGCAGGCCGGGACTAGTCTACAATGAGCAGTTCTTC. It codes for CASRPGLVYNEQFF.

The CDR3 region has the DNA TGTGCCAGCAGCTTAGCGGTTAGCGGGAGGGCCTACGAGCAGTACTTC. As protein: CASSLAVSGRAYEQYF. The V gene is TRBV7-8, the J gene TRBJ2-7, with 11 bases that match TRBD2. Per the germline V gene, CDR1 is SGHVS and CDR2 is FQNEAQ. There are 16 residues in the CDR3. Losses at the gene ends were 0 bases for V and 2 bases for J; bases not matched to a gene: 3.

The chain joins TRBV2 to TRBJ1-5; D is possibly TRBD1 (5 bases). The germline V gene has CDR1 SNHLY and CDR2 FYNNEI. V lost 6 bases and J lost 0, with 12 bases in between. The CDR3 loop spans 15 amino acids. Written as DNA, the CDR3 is TGTGCCAGCAGGGTAACAGGTTATAGCAATCAGCCCCAGCATTTT. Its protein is CASRVTGYSNQPQHF.

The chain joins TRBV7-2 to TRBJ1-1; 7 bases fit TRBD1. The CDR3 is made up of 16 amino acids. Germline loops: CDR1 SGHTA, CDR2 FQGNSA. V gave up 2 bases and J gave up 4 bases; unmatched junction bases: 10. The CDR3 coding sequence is TGTGCCAGCAGCTTACGGCAGGGGGGTTTAGGCACTGAAGCTTTCTTT. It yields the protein CASSLRQGGLGTEAFF.